The 27 T cell receptor beta chains reported below all come from one sample, sequenced in a study of Ad26.COV2.S vaccination and SARS-CoV-2 variants. Produced via immunoSEQ multiplex PCR; TCRdb's table is partial and in-frame only. Here the sample spans roughly 500,000 clones, 89% being singletons. This sample's treatment: about 20 received Ad26.COV2.S at low or high dose, single or two shots; about 5 received placebo; per-sample allocation not given. Following the first vaccine or placebo injection, samples were taken on day 63. Sample: peripheral blood, taken in a trial of Ad26.COV2.S vaccine versus placebo. These TCRs come from a person between 18 and 65 years old who received the Ad26.COV2.S COVID-19 vaccine or a placebo.

V and J are TRBV27 and TRBJ2-1; 9 positions agree with TRBD1. CDR3 size: 13 residues. With V trimmed by 5 bases and J by 15 bases, 11 bases remained unmatched. CDR1 and CDR2 from the germline V gene are MNHEY and SMNVEV (reference sequence). CDR3 amino acids: CASSMLQGAGRFF. CDR3 DNA: TGTGCCAGCAGTATGTTACAGGGGGCAGGTCGGTTCTTC.

The chain links TRBV19 to TRBJ2-7; D may be TRBD1 (6 bases). Per the germline V gene, CDR1 is LNHDA and CDR2 is SQIVND (reference sequence). V lost 6 bases and J lost 2, with 11 bases in between. CDR3 length: 13 residues. The CDR3 DNA reads as TGTGCCAGTAGCCTCGGACAGACCTACGAGCAGTACTTC. Translated, it gives CASSLGQTYEQYF.

This chain links TRBV9 with TRBJ1-2; 7 bases are shared with TRBD1. The CDR3 runs 19 residues. CDR1 and CDR2 from the germline V gene are SGDLS and YYNGEE. Losses at the gene ends were 0 bases for V and 6 bases for J; bases not matched to a gene: 20. DNA for the CDR3: TGTGCCAGCAGCGTAGCTCTCGGCAGGGGGAGGGTAGGTCAGAATGGCTACACCTTC. Translating gives CASSVALGRGRVGQNGYTF.

The rearrangement uses TRBV5-8 and TRBJ2-7; D uncertain. The germline V and J ends were trimmed by 2 bases and 3 bases, with 6 bases remaining between them. The germline CDR1 and CDR2 sequences are SGHTS and YDEGEE. The CDR3 length is 12 residues. The CDR3 nucleotides read TGTGCCAGCAGCTTCCGGTTCTACGAGCAGTACGTC. This encodes CASSFRFYEQYV.

The chain has TRBV6-1 and TRBJ1-5; tentative D call: TRBD1 (6 bases). Germline V gene lookup returns CDR1 MNHNS and CDR2 SASEGT. The CDR3 length is 18 residues. V lost 2 bases and J 4 bases, leaving 21 bases between the germline ends. The CDR3: CASSEWPPGQLLNQPQHF. In DNA form, the CDR3 reads TGTGCCAGCAGTGAATGGCCTCCAGGACAGCTATTAAATCAGCCCCAGCATTTT.

This chain connects TRBV4-3 to TRBJ2-7; possibly TRBD2 for D (5 bases). Germline assignment: CDR1 LGHNA and CDR2 YSLEER. Trimming cost V 0 bases and J 3 bases, with 15 bases left between them. The CDR3 is 16 amino acids. The CDR3, as DNA: TGCGCCAGCAGCCAAGATCGGGAATCGGGCCTCTACGAGCAGTACGTC. This gives the protein CASSQDRESGLYEQYV.

The rearrangement uses TRBV3-1 (or the pseudogene TRBV3-2) and TRBJ2-7; maybe TRBD2 (6 bases). Germline values: CDR1 LGHDT, CDR2 YNNKEL (reference sequence). There are 12 residues in the CDR3. With 0 bases removed from V and 8 bases from J, the gap between germline ends came to 8 bases. The CDR3 is CASSQEEGQQYV. CDR3 DNA: TGTGCCAGCAGCCAAGAGGAGGGGCAGCAGTACGTC.

V usage is TRBV7-8 and J usage is TRBJ1-2; D not certain. The CDR3 sequence is 18 residues long. Trimming took off 5 bases at V and 8 bases at J, with 30 bases between the two ends. The germline V gene encodes CDR1 SGHVS and CDR2 FQNEAQ. In DNA, the CDR3 is TGTGCCAGCAGCCTCACCGGGTCCAACCTGTATAGGTCCGGCGGCTACACCTTC. Amino acid sequence: CASSLTGSNLYRSGGYTF.

The chain employs TRBV9 and TRBJ1-6; D is ambiguous. The CDR3 extends over 13 amino acids. Germline loops: CDR1 SGDLS, CDR2 YYNGEE. Trimming shortened V by 0 bases and J by 7 bases, and 5 bases separated the two germline ends. CDR3 DNA sequence: TGTGCCAGCAGCGTAGGGCAGAATTCACCCCTCCACTTT. Encoded protein: CASSVGQNSPLHF.

This rearrangement joins TRBV7-2 to TRBJ2-7; possible D gene TRBD1, 6 bases. Trimming shortened V by 3 bases and J by 1 base, and 7 bases separated the two germline ends. The CDR3 has 13 amino acids. The germline CDR1 and CDR2 sequences are SGHTA and FQGNSA. DNA for the CDR3: TGTGCCAGCAGCTTCAGGGGATCCTACGAGCAGTACTTC. Protein sequence: CASSFRGSYEQYF.

The gene calls are TRBV5-4 and TRBJ2-1; TRBD2 agrees at 9 bases. V trimming: 4 bases; J trimming: 0 bases; junction bases outside the gene matches: 2. Germline V lookup: CDR1 SGHNT, CDR2 YYREEE (reference sequence). The CDR3 is 15 amino acids. CDR3 in amino acids: CASSRGGDSYNEQFF. Here the CDR3 DNA reads TGTGCCAGCAGCCGCGGGGGGGACTCCTACAATGAGCAGTTCTTC.

This chain joins TRBV15 and TRBJ1-1; a possible D gene is TRBD1 (5 bases). The germline V and J ends were trimmed by 1 base and 3 bases, with 15 bases remaining between them. From germline, CDR1 is LNHNV and CDR2 YYDKDF (reference sequence). This CDR3 has 16 residues. The CDR3 reads CATSRGDGQGDTEAFF. The CDR3 DNA follows: TGTGCCACCAGCAGAGGAGACGGCCAAGGGGACACTGAAGCTTTCTTT.

There are a few counts of this clone. V is TRBV7-8 and J is TRBJ2-2; D unclear. The CDR3 loop spans 14 amino acids. In germline, CDR1 is SGHVS, CDR2 FQNEAQ. Trimming removed 0 bases at V and 5 bases at J, with 7 bases between. In nucleotides, the CDR3 is TGTGCCAGCAGCTTAGCGCTTTGGACCGGGGAGCTGTTTTTT. Its translation: CASSLALWTGELFF.

The V and J genes are TRBV18 and TRBJ1-6; 7 positions match TRBD1. V lost 2 bases and J lost 8; bases outside the gene matches: 6. From germline, CDR1 is KGHSH and CDR2 LQKENI. CDR3 length: 15 residues. The CDR3 nucleotides are TGTGCCAGCTCACCAATACAGGGGAAGGATTCACCCCTCCACTTT. This gives the protein CASSPIQGKDSPLHF.

This chain joins TRBV10-3 and TRBJ2-5, with 7 bases that match TRBD2. With V trimmed by 2 bases and J by 4 bases, 7 bases remained unmatched. The CDR3 is 15 residues long. Germline V lookup: CDR1 ENHRY, CDR2 SYGVKD. This CDR3 reads CAISEPGTTPETQYF. The CDR3 DNA reads TGTGCCATCAGTGAGCCCGGGACTACCCCAGAGACCCAGTACTTC.

This clone is a singleton in its sample. The CDR3: CASSLSLGLGGYTF. CDR3 nucleotide sequence: TGTGCCAGCAGCTTATCCTTGGGGTTAGGCGGCTACACCTTC. The J gene is TRBJ1-2, the V gene TRBV13; no definite D call. The CDR3 has 14 amino acids. Trimming left V 2 bases short and J 8 bases short, with 15 bases between. Looked up from germline, CDR1 is PRHDT and CDR2 is FYEKMQ (reference sequence).

Points on this clone: The junction departs from the called germline gene at one end, perhaps through a read error. V usage is TRBV19 and J usage is TRBJ1-6; D call uncertain. Germline CDR1 is LNHDA and CDR2 is SQIVND (reference sequence). This CDR3 is built from 13 residues. The CDR3: CASEDSHNSPLHF. The CDR3 DNA reads TGTGCCAGCGAGGACTCCCATAATTCACCCCTCCACTTT.

To note about this clone: This sample includes further DNA sequences coding for the same CDR3. This chain connects TRBV19 to TRBJ1-3; D uncertain. The CDR3 runs 13 residues. Germline CDR1 and CDR2: LNHDA and SQIVND (reference sequence). The V end was cut by 6 bases, the J end by 0 bases, with 6 bases between. CDR3 region: CASSPTSGNTIYF. In nucleotides, the CDR3 is TGTGCCAGTAGCCCCACCTCTGGAAACACCATATATTTT.

Only one count was recorded for this clone. The rearrangement joins TRBV12-3 or TRBV12-4 to TRBJ1-4; 7 bases agree with TRBD1. Trimming at V came to 3 bases and at J to 12 bases, leaving 4 bases not matched to a gene. The CDR3 is 12 amino acids. The CDR3 spells CASSLRQGQLFF. DNA of the CDR3: TGTGCCAGCAGTTTGAGACAGGGACAACTGTTTTTT.

The V call is TRBV19, the J call TRBJ2-1; TRBD2 agrees at 7 bases. CDR1 is LNHDA, CDR2 SQIVND, per germline (reference sequence). The V gene end was trimmed by 4 bases and the J gene end by 0 bases; junction bases not matched to a gene: 9. This CDR3 is built from 17 residues. In DNA form, the CDR3 reads TGTGCCAGTAGTAGAACCTCTAGCGGCAGCTCCTACAATGAGCAGTTCTTC. Translation: CASSRTSSGSSYNEQFF.

The chain combines TRBV28 with TRBJ2-7, with 10 bases lining up with TRBD1. The CDR3 loop spans 15 amino acids. Germline V gene lookup returns CDR1 MDHEN and CDR2 SYDVKM. Losses at the gene ends were 8 bases for V and 6 bases for J; bases not matched to a gene: 13. The CDR3 sequence is CASGPFGQGVREQYF. In nucleotides, the CDR3 is TGTGCCAGCGGACCTTTCGGACAGGGGGTTCGCGAGCAGTACTTC.

The genes are TRBV7-9 and TRBJ2-7; TRBD2 might be the D (6 bases). This CDR3 has 15 residues. V was shortened by 9 bases and J by 2 bases, with 20 bases between the two germline ends. The germline V gene encodes CDR1 SEHNR and CDR2 FQNEAQ (reference sequence). CDR3 residues: CASKPPAGLTYEQYF. In DNA form, the CDR3 reads TGTGCCAGTAAACCCCCCGCGGGGCTTACCTACGAGCAGTACTTC.

This chain links TRBV6-1 with TRBJ1-5; TRBD1 might be the D (5 bases). From germline, CDR1 is MNHNS and CDR2 SASEGT. The CDR3 loop spans 14 amino acids. The V gene lost 3 bases and the J gene lost 3 bases, with 9 bases spanning the gap. The CDR3 DNA reads as TGTGCCAGCAGTGATTCAGGGCTCAATCAGCCCCAGCATTTT. Its protein product is CASSDSGLNQPQHF.

This rearrangement joins TRBV9 to TRBJ2-1; 7 nucleotides agree with TRBD1. The CDR3 length is 16 residues. V lost 4 bases and J lost 4; bases outside the gene matches: 11. Per germline, CDR1 SGDLS and CDR2 YYNGEE. DNA of the CDR3: TGTGCCAGCAGCCCCCTGACAGGGAACTTATACAATGAGCAGTTCTTC. Protein sequence: CASSPLTGNLYNEQFF.

The J gene is TRBJ2-3, the V gene TRBV2; 7 bases match TRBD2. The CDR3 runs to 17 residues. CDR1 is SNHLY, CDR2 FYNNEI, per germline. Unmatched junction bases numbered 14, after V lost 2 bases and J lost 6 bases. The CDR3: CASSERYLAEVMDTQYF. For the CDR3, the DNA is TGTGCCAGCAGTGAAAGGTATCTAGCGGAGGTAATGGATACGCAGTATTTT.

The chain recombines TRBV4-1 with TRBJ1-5; D might be TRBD1 (5 bases). This CDR3 region has 15 residues. V lost 1 base to trimming and J lost 7 bases, with 14 bases between them. Germline CDR1 MGHRA, CDR2 YSYEKL. CDR3 protein: CASSQARGTGQPQHF. CDR3 bases: TGCGCCAGCAGCCAAGCCAGAGGGACCGGCCAGCCCCAGCATTTT.

About this clone itself: Other DNA sequences in the same sample also yield this CDR3. The chain links TRBV20-1 to TRBJ2-1; D is uncertain. Germline loops: CDR1 DFQATT, CDR2 SNEGSKA (reference sequence). Trimming removed 3 bases from V and 2 bases from J, with 2 bases in between. The CDR3 is 11 residues long. DNA of the CDR3: TGCAGTGCTAGCCCCTACAATGAGCAGTTCTTC. As protein: CSASPYNEQFF.